The present TCR beta chain was sequenced within a study of T cell changes during pregnancy in multiple sclerosis. Only in-frame clones appear in the TCRdb table, and some are missing; sequencing was by immunoSEQ multiplex PCR. The table shows about 40,000 clones, with 80% to 95% occurring only once. This clone was seen just once. CDR1 and CDR2 (germline): SGHTA, FQGNSA. The CDR3 spans 14 residues. The J segment lost 5 bases and the V segment lost 1 base, leaving 1 base of the junction unmatched. Sample: CD4+ T cells from peripheral blood mononuclear cells, taken in the third trimester of pregnancy. The TCR comes from a female donor with multiple sclerosis, enrolled in a pregnancy study. V usage is TRBV7-2 and J usage is TRBJ1-4; 7 bases align to TRBD1. The CDR3, as DNA: TGTGCCAGCAGCTTAGACAGGGGAAATGAAAAACTGTTTTTT. Amino acids: CASSLDRGNEKLFF.